The 14 T cell receptor beta chains below come from one sample, sequenced in a study of T cells after yellow fever vaccination. In TCRdb, the 5' RACE reads were re-called with MiXCR into one record per CDR3 protein. The data show about 340,000 distinct CDR3 sequences, approximately 13% seen once. The specimen comprised CD4+ T cells sorted from PBMCs, sampled 15 days after the yellow fever booster vaccination. The receptors here all came from a man in his late teens or twenties who received the YFV17D yellow fever vaccine.

This clonotype was counted at least ten times. V gene TRBV29-1 combines with J gene TRBJ2-1; 10 bases match TRBD1. With 7 bases clipped from V and 14 bases from J, the junction kept 11 bases outside the gene matches. The CDR3 is 12 residues long. The germline CDR1 and CDR2 sequences are SQVTM and ANQGSEA. The CDR3 coding sequence is TGCAGCGCCCGGGACAGGGGATGGGGGGAGTTCTTC. Translation: CSARDRGWGEFF.

This chain connects TRBV12-3 or TRBV12-4 to TRBJ2-7; D possibly corresponds to TRBD1 (6 bases). V lost 3 bases to trimming and J lost 2 bases, with 11 bases between them. The CDR3 runs 14 residues. The CDR3 loop reads CASSFMGHPYEQYF. DNA of the CDR3: TGTGCCAGCAGTTTCATGGGACATCCCTACGAGCAGTACTTC.

This sequence joins TRBV5-1 and TRBJ2-1, with D perhaps matching TRBD2 (5 bases). The CDR3 is 15 amino acids. Between the trimmed V and J ends, which lost 4 bases and 3 bases, there was a span of 14 bases. CDR1 is SGHRS, CDR2 YFSETQ, per germline. In DNA, the CDR3 is TGCGCCAGCAGCGGCGGCGGGTTGGACTACAATGAGCAGTTCTTC. It codes for CASSGGGLDYNEQFF.

The CDR3 spells CASGFAGEGVAKNIQYF. In DNA form, the CDR3 reads TGTGCCAGTGGCTTCGCGGGGGAGGGTGTTGCCAAAAACATTCAGTACTTC. The chain links TRBV19 to TRBJ2-4, with 7 bases lining up with TRBD2. The CDR3 is 17 residues long. The ends lost 8 bases at V and 1 base at J; junction bases unmatched: 14. CDR1 LNHDA and CDR2 SQIVND come from the germline V gene (reference sequence).

The genes are TRBV18 and TRBJ2-5; maybe TRBD2 (6 bases). This CDR3 is 13 amino acids long. CDR1 and CDR2 from the germline V gene are KGHSH and LQKENI. The V and J ends lost 6 bases and 9 bases respectively, with 17 bases between them. The CDR3 nucleotides read TGTGCCAGCTCGGGCCATCCCGGGGAGGCCCAGTACTTC. Protein sequence: CASSGHPGEAQYF.

This clonotype has more than one count but fewer than ten. The chain links TRBV29-1 to TRBJ2-5; D remains ambiguous. The CDR3 is 12 residues long. Trimming removed 3 bases from V and 6 bases from J, with 11 bases in between. Germline CDR1 and CDR2: SQVTM and ANQGSEA. CDR3 loop: CSVDYVGKTQYF. The CDR3 DNA is TGCAGCGTTGACTACGTCGGAAAGACCCAGTACTTC. The entire variable domain, with the rest obtained from reference TRBV29-1 and TRBJ2-5, is as follows: SAVISQKPSRDICQRGTSLTIQCQVDSQVTMMFWYRQQPGQSLTLIATANQGSEATYESGFVIDKFPISRPNLTFSTLTVSNMSPEDSSIYLCSVDYVGKTQYFGPGTRLLVL.

Only a few counts were recorded for this clonotype. The rearrangement links TRBV28 to TRBJ2-2; no definite D call. Germline V gene sequence: CDR1 MDHEN, CDR2 SYDVKM. The CDR3 consists of 16 residues. Between the trimmed V and J ends, which lost 3 bases and 0 bases, there was a span of 11 bases. CDR3 nucleotide sequence: TGTGCCAGCAGTTTGCTTCGGCAGACGAACACCGGGGAGCTGTTTTTT. Protein product: CASSLLRQTNTGELFF.

The chain couples TRBV10-3 to TRBJ1-3, with unresolved D. The V gene's germline CDR1 is ENHRY and CDR2 SYGVKD. This CDR3 spans 15 amino acids. V dropped 3 bases and J dropped 0 bases, with 9 bases sitting between them. This CDR3 is CAISDAQNSGNTIYF. Written as DNA, the CDR3 is TGTGCCATCAGTGACGCCCAGAACTCTGGAAACACCATATATTTT.

This chain joins TRBV29-1 and TRBJ2-1; D possibly corresponds to TRBD2 (5 bases). Trimming pared 7 bases from V and 2 bases from J, leaving 12 bases between. The CDR3 runs 13 residues. Germline V gives CDR1 SQVTM, CDR2 ANQGSEA. In DNA form, the CDR3 reads TGCAGCGGGACTCTGTCGCCCTACAATGAGCAGTTCTTC. Its translation is CSGTLSPYNEQFF.

The J gene is TRBJ1-1, the V gene TRBV7-2; TRBD1 matches at 8 bases. Per the germline V gene, CDR1 is SGHTA and CDR2 is FQGNSA. J gave up 1 base and V 4 bases, and 5 bases lay outside the gene matches. The length of the CDR3 is 15 residues. In nucleotides, the CDR3 is TGTGCCAGCAGCTGGCAGGGGGCGCAGAACACTGAAGCTTTCTTT. Residues: CASSWQGAQNTEAFF.

The chain carries TRBV12-3 or TRBV12-4 and TRBJ1-5; 10 bases line up with TRBD1. The length of the CDR3 is 14 residues. V lost 4 bases, J lost 6 bases, and 3 bases stayed unmatched. CDR3 DNA sequence: TGTGCCAGCAGTTCGACAGGGGGCCGTCAGCCCCAGCATTTT. Its translation is CASSSTGGRQPQHF.

The chain couples TRBV7-2 to TRBJ2-3, with 9 bases identical to TRBD2. This CDR3 is built from 15 residues. After removal of 5 bases from V and 6 bases from J, the junction contained 9 bases not matched to a gene. Germline loops: CDR1 SGHTA, CDR2 FQGNSA. The CDR3, as DNA: TGTGCCAGCAGCCCGGGACTAGCAGGGGGGGATACGCAGTATTTT. Its protein is CASSPGLAGGDTQYF.

In this sample, this clonotype turned up a few times. The chain couples TRBV27 to TRBJ2-3; no firm D call. CDR3 length equals 13 residues. The V and J ends lost 6 bases and 0 bases respectively, with 7 bases between them. Germline CDR1 MNHEY, CDR2 SMNVEV (reference sequence). The CDR3 nucleotides read TGTGCCAGCAGAGTATTTAGCACAGATACGCAGTATTTT. Its translation: CASRVFSTDTQYF.

This clonotype was picked up many times. The V and J genes are TRBV6-2 or TRBV6-3 and TRBJ2-7; 7 nucleotides agree with TRBD2. After removal of 6 bases from V and 4 bases from J, the junction contained 6 bases not matched to a gene. Germline V CDR1 and CDR2: MNHEY, SVGEGT. The CDR3 spans 13 residues. The CDR3, as DNA: TGTGCCAGCAGGCCAGCGGGATCTTACGAGCAGTACTTC. Translation gives CASRPAGSYEQYF.